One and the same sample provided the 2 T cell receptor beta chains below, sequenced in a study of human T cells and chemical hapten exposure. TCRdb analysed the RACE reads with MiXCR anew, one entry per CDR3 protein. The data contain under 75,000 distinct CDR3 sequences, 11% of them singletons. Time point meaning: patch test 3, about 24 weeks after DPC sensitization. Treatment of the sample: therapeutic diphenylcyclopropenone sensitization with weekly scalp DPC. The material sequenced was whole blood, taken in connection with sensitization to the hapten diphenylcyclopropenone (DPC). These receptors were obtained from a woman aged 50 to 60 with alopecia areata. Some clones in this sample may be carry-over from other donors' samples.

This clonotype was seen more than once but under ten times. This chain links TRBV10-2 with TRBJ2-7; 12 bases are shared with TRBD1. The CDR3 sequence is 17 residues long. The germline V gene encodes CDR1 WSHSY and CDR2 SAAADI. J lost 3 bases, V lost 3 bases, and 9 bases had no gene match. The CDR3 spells CASSERFGDRGLYEQYF. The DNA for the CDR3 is TGCGCCAGCAGTGAAAGGTTCGGGGACAGGGGGCTCTACGAGCAGTACTTC.

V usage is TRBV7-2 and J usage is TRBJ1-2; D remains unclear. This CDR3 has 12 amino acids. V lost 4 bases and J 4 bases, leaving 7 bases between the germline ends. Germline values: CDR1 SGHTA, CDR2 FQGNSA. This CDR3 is CASSYDSYGYTF. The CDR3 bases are TGTGCCAGCAGCTATGACTCCTATGGCTACACCTTC. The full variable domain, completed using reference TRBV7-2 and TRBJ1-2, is GAGVSQSPSNKVTEKGKDVELRCDPISGHTALYWYRQSLGQGLEFLIYFQGNSAPDKSGLPSDRFSAERTGGSVSTLTIQRTQQEDSAVYLCASSYDSYGYTFGSGTRLTVV.